A single sample gave rise to the 24 T cell receptor beta chains below, sequenced in a study of shared clonotypes between healthy human individuals. Generated by immunoSEQ multiplex PCR, the TCRdb table keeps only in-frame clones and is missing some. The table includes approximately 980,000 clones, approximately 80% detected once. The sequenced sample consisted of memory CD4+ T cells sorted from blood. Regarding subset: CD45RA-negative fraction. The receptors come from a young man in good health.

The chain employs TRBV6-1 and TRBJ2-7; 7 bases line up with TRBD2. This CDR3 is built from 12 residues. Trimming took 6 bases from V and 6 from J; bases not matched to a gene: 5. The germline CDR1 and CDR2 sequences are MNHNS and SASEGT. CDR3 bases: TGTGCCAGCAGAGGGAGGGCTGGCGAGCAGTACTTC. Protein sequence: CASRGRAGEQYF.

In this sample, this clone turned up many times. V is TRBV28 and J is TRBJ1-2; possibly TRBD1 for D (6 bases). This CDR3 is built from 13 residues. V was trimmed by 7 bases and J by 4 bases, leaving 13 bases between them. Germline CDR1 is MDHEN and CDR2 is SYDVKM. CDR3: CASTFTGFYGYTF. In DNA form, the CDR3 reads TGTGCCAGCACCTTTACAGGGTTCTATGGCTACACCTTC.

This chain connects TRBV18 to TRBJ1-1; 12 bases line up with TRBD1. J lost 0 bases, V lost 0 bases, and 5 bases had no gene match. The CDR3 length is 18 residues. Germline values: CDR1 KGHSH, CDR2 LQKENI. The CDR3: CASSPPRDRGPLNTEAFF. CDR3 nucleotides: TGTGCCAGCTCACCACCTCGGGACAGGGGGCCCCTGAACACTGAAGCTTTCTTT.

The V gene is TRBV7-2, the J gene TRBJ1-6, with D perhaps matching TRBD1 (6 bases). Germline V gene sequence: CDR1 SGHTA, CDR2 FQGNSA. CDR3 length: 20 amino acids. V lost 0 bases and J 8 bases, leaving 26 bases between the germline ends. The CDR3 DNA reads TGTGCCAGCAGCTTAGCCCCGGGTTGGGGGGCGAAGCCGAAGTATTCACCCCTCCACTTT. Its translation: CASSLAPGWGAKPKYSPLHF.

The chain employs TRBV18 and TRBJ1-6; D perhaps matches TRBD1 (5 bases). Trimming left V 8 bases short and J 9 bases short, with 17 bases between. Germline values: CDR1 KGHSH, CDR2 LQKENI. This CDR3 comprises 14 residues. The CDR3 DNA sequence: TGTGCCAGCAACACGATTTCGAGGGGTTCACCCCTCCACTTT. Amino acid sequence: CASNTISRGSPLHF.

The rearrangement uses TRBV15 and TRBJ2-3; perhaps TRBD2 as D (6 bases). The germline V gene has CDR1 LNHNV and CDR2 YYDKDF (reference sequence). This CDR3 comprises 15 residues. The V gene lost 0 bases and the J gene lost 1 base, with 8 bases spanning the gap. CDR3: CATSRDWRGTDTQYF. The CDR3 nucleotides are TGTGCCACCAGCAGAGATTGGAGGGGCACAGATACGCAGTATTTT.

This rearrangement joins TRBV10-3 to TRBJ2-6; possible D gene TRBD1, 6 bases. The CDR3 has 20 residues. Germline V gene sequence: CDR1 ENHRY, CDR2 SYGVKD. V was trimmed by 1 base and J by 2 bases, leaving 21 bases between them. DNA of the CDR3: TGTGCCATCAGTGAGTTCTCACCTAAAGGGGGTAGTACTGGGGCCAACGTCCTGACTTTC. Its protein is CAISEFSPKGGSTGANVLTF.

This clone was detected only a few times. The chain combines TRBV6-6 with TRBJ1-2; 7 nucleotides line up with TRBD1. The germline V gene encodes CDR1 MNHNY and CDR2 SVGAGI (reference sequence). This CDR3 has 13 residues. V lost 6 bases and J lost 8; bases outside the gene matches: 9. The CDR3 sequence is CASSPGGGRGYTF. CDR3 nucleotide sequence: TGTGCCAGCAGCCCAGGGGGGGGTCGCGGCTACACCTTC.

This chain uses TRBV19 with TRBJ2-1, with D possibly being TRBD1 or TRBD2 (5 bases each). The V and J ends lost 4 bases and 5 bases respectively, with 12 bases between them. The CDR3 length is 14 residues. Looked up from germline, CDR1 is LNHDA and CDR2 is SQIVND (reference sequence). For the CDR3, the DNA is TGTGCCAGTAGTAACACCGGGGCCAACAATGAGCAGTTCTTC. Protein product: CASSNTGANNEQFF.

This chain joins TRBV27 and TRBJ2-2; weak D call: TRBD2 (6 bases). Germline V gives CDR1 MNHEY, CDR2 SMNVEV (reference sequence). The V end was cut by 5 bases, the J end by 0 bases, with 10 bases between. The CDR3 has 15 residues. CDR3 residues: CASSIGGTNTGELFF. The CDR3 DNA sequence: TGTGCCAGCAGTATCGGGGGTACGAACACCGGGGAGCTGTTTTTT.

V usage is TRBV29-1 and J usage is TRBJ1-1; D is perhaps TRBD1 (5 bases). CDR3 length: 11 amino acids. The V end was cut by 4 bases, the J end by 11 bases, with 14 bases between. Germline V gene lookup returns CDR1 SQVTM and CDR2 ANQGSEA. The CDR3: CSVGERRGAFF. CDR3 DNA sequence: TGCAGCGTTGGGGAGCGCCGGGGGGCTTTCTTT.

The rearrangement uses TRBV7-9 and TRBJ2-3; D might be TRBD1 (5 bases). This CDR3 is built from 14 residues. V was clipped by 5 bases and J by 6 bases, with 15 bases between them. The germline V gene has CDR1 SEHNR and CDR2 FQNEAQ (reference sequence). CDR3 bases: TGTGCCAGCAGCCCACAAGGGGTAACGGATACGCAGTATTTT. Its protein product is CASSPQGVTDTQYF.

Ten or more counts support this clone. This rearrangement joins TRBV30 to TRBJ2-6, with D perhaps TRBD1 (6 bases). The CDR3 extends over 15 amino acids. V lost 4 bases, J lost 0 bases, and 10 bases lay in between. CDR1 is GTSNPN and CDR2 is SVGIG in the germline V gene (reference sequence). Here the CDR3 reads CAWTQDSSGANVLTF. CDR3 DNA sequence: TGTGCCTGGACCCAGGACAGCTCTGGGGCCAACGTCCTGACTTTC.

The chain recombines TRBV5-1 with TRBJ2-3, with 14 positions matching TRBD2. This CDR3 spans 18 amino acids. The germline V gene encodes CDR1 SGHRS and CDR2 YFSETQ. V trimming: 0 bases; J trimming: 1 base; junction bases outside the gene matches: 4. CDR3 in DNA: TGCGCCAGCAGCTTGGGGACTAGCGGGGGGCTTGGCACAGATACGCAGTATTTT. It is translated as CASSLGTSGGLGTDTQYF.

The genes are TRBV19 and TRBJ1-6; D uncertain. This CDR3 comprises 15 residues. Germline V lookup: CDR1 LNHDA, CDR2 SQIVND (reference sequence). The ends were cut back, 8 bases at V and 0 bases at J, with 11 bases in the middle. The CDR3 DNA is TGTGCCAGTGCGGTAGCCAGCTCCTATAATTCACCCCTCCACTTT. The encoded protein is CASAVASSYNSPLHF.

The chain combines TRBV19 with TRBJ1-5; a possible D gene is TRBD1 (5 bases). The germline V gene has CDR1 LNHDA and CDR2 SQIVND (reference sequence). This CDR3 contains 15 residues. V was cut by 3 bases and J by 3 bases, with 12 bases left in between. The CDR3 DNA sequence: TGTGCCAGTAGTATCGGGGCGACAGACAATCAGCCCCAGCATTTT. Its protein is CASSIGATDNQPQHF. The full variable domain, in which reference TRBV19 and TRBJ1-5 provide the parts outside the CDR3, is DGGITQSPKYLFRKEGQNVTLSCEQNLNHDAMYWYRQDPGQGLRLIYYSQIVNDFQKGDIAEGYSVSREKKESFPLTVTSAQKNPTAFYLCASSIGATDNQPQHFGDGTRLSIL.

The chain carries TRBV11-3 and TRBJ2-7; 7 bases are a match to TRBD1. The V gene end was trimmed by 5 bases and the J gene end by 5 bases; junction bases not matched to a gene: 6. The CDR3 spans 13 residues. Germline CDR1 and CDR2: SGHNT and YENEEA. The CDR3 sequence is CASSGTGANEQYF. CDR3 nucleotide sequence: TGTGCCAGCAGCGGTACAGGGGCTAACGAGCAGTACTTC.

The V call is TRBV29-1, the J call TRBJ2-2; 12 nucleotides line up with TRBD1. The V gene end was trimmed by 6 bases and the J gene end by 7 bases; junction bases not matched to a gene: 12. Germline V gene sequence: CDR1 SQVTM, CDR2 ANQGSEA. The CDR3 is 16 residues long. CDR3 in DNA: TGCAGCGTCTACCACCGGGACAGGGGGCAGGTCGGGGAGCTGTTTTTT. Amino acid sequence: CSVYHRDRGQVGELFF.

Written as DNA, the CDR3 is TGTGCCAGTAGTCTACAGGGATTAGGAGATACGCAGTATTTT. Its protein is CASSLQGLGDTQYF. V is TRBV19 and J is TRBJ2-3, with D possibly matching TRBD1 (6 bases). V lost 5 bases, J lost 5 bases, and 14 bases lay in between. There are 14 residues in the CDR3. Germline loops: CDR1 LNHDA, CDR2 SQIVND (reference sequence).

This chain joins TRBV29-1 and TRBJ1-2, with 7 bases matching TRBD1. Germline V gene data show CDR1 as SQVTM and CDR2 as ANQGSEA. The V and J ends lost 7 bases and 4 bases, in that order; junction bases with no gene match: 6. The CDR3 is 12 residues long. The CDR3 DNA is TGCAGCGCCGAGAGACAGGGCTATGGCTACACCTTC. Translated, it gives CSAERQGYGYTF.

The chain recombines TRBV29-1 with TRBJ2-5; 11 nucleotides line up with TRBD2. CDR1 and CDR2 (germline): SQVTM, ANQGSEA. With V trimmed by 0 bases and J by 4 bases, 4 bases remained unmatched. CDR3 length: 15 amino acids. CDR3 sequence (DNA): TGCAGCGTTGAAGATAGCGGGAGGGCCCGAGAGACCCAGTACTTC. Amino acid sequence: CSVEDSGRARETQYF.

The V gene is TRBV9, the J gene TRBJ1-1; 12 nucleotides agree with TRBD1. The CDR3 consists of 15 residues. The germline CDR1 and CDR2 sequences are SGDLS and YYNGEE. After removal of 7 bases from V and 1 base from J, the junction contained 5 bases not matched to a gene. The CDR3 spells CASSGTGGANTEAFF. CDR3 bases: TGTGCCAGCTCCGGGACAGGGGGCGCGAACACTGAAGCTTTCTTT.

This clone has a handful of counts. The V gene is TRBV7-2, the J gene TRBJ2-3, with 8 bases fitting TRBD2. Germline lookup yields CDR1 SGHTA and CDR2 FQGNSA. There are 15 residues in the CDR3. The V gene end was trimmed by 0 bases and the J gene end by 6 bases; junction bases not matched to a gene: 5. The CDR3 nucleotides are TGTGCCAGCAGCTTAGCGGGCCTAGCGGGCGATACGCAGTATTTT. Translated: CASSLAGLAGDTQYF.

As to this clone: Different DNA sequences within this sample yield the same CDR3. J is TRBJ2-3 and V is TRBV19; 7 nucleotides line up with TRBD2. CDR3 size: 14 residues. Trimming at V came to 4 bases and at J to 2 bases, leaving 3 bases not matched to a gene. Germline V gives CDR1 LNHDA, CDR2 SQIVND (reference sequence). In DNA form, the CDR3 reads TGTGCCAGTAGTAGGGGGGGGATCACAGATACGCAGTATTTT. Its translation is CASSRGGITDTQYF.